One sample yielded the 24 T cell receptor beta chains listed below, sequenced in a study of T cells in Graves' hyperthyroidism and ophthalmopathy. Amplification targeted TCR beta CDR3 regions from RNA transcripts. The HTBI primer set drove a first-round RT-PCR of the TCR CDR3. TCRdb re-called the multiplex PCR reads through MiXCR, storing one row per CDR3 protein. The sample lists a few hundred thousand distinct CDR3 sequences; roughly 12% were seen once. The sample comprised blood. These receptors came from a man aged 30 to 45 with Graves' hyperthyroidism that later progressed to Graves' ophthalmopathy.

The table lists this clonotype with many counts. The genes are TRBV30 and TRBJ2-5, with 9 bases lining up with TRBD2. The CDR3 loop spans 17 amino acids. V gave up 1 base and J gave up 0 bases; unmatched junction bases: 9. CDR1 is GTSNPN and CDR2 is SVGIG in the germline V gene (reference sequence). The CDR3, as DNA: TGTGCCTGGAGTGACAGCGGGGGGCCCCGAAACCAAGAGACCCAGTACTTC. This encodes CAWSDSGGPRNQETQYF.

This clonotype was observed many times. The chain uses TRBV7-9 and TRBJ2-7; D gene uncertain. Germline V gene sequence: CDR1 SEHNR, CDR2 FQNEAQ (reference sequence). V was shortened by 1 base and J by 3 bases, with 7 bases between the two germline ends. This CDR3 has 13 amino acids. The chain's CDR3 is CASSLEWVYEQYF. The CDR3 DNA follows: TGTGCCAGCAGCTTAGAATGGGTCTACGAGCAGTACTTC. Full variable domain (missing parts from reference TRBV7-9 and TRBJ2-7): DTGVSQNPRHKITKRGQNVTFRCDPISEHNRLYWYRQTLGQGPEFLTYFQNEAQLEKSRLLSDRFSAERPKGSFSTLEIQRTEQGDSAMYLCASSLEWVYEQYFGPGTRLTVT.

The chain links TRBV11-2 to TRBJ2-2; the D gene could be TRBD1 or TRBD2 (6 bases each). The CDR3 runs to 17 residues. Trimming removed 1 base at V and 4 bases at J, with 16 bases between. Germline V lookup: CDR1 SGHAT, CDR2 FQNNGV. DNA of the CDR3: TGTGCCAGCAGCTTAGCCCTCTCAGAGGGGGGCACCGGGGAGCTGTTTTTT. It encodes CASSLALSEGGTGELFF.

As to this clonotype: Compared with germline, one end of the junction differs, possibly owing to a read error. This chain joins TRBV12-3 or TRBV12-4 and TRBJ1-1; D call uncertain. The CDR3 has 12 amino acids. The CDR3 sequence: CASGFWDTEAFF. Here the CDR3 DNA reads TGTGCCAGCGGTTTCTGGGACACTGAAGCTTTCTTT.

At least ten counts were recorded for this clonotype. This chain uses TRBV6-1 with TRBJ1-1; weak D call: TRBD1 (5 bases). From germline, CDR1 is MNHNS and CDR2 SASEGT. There are 15 residues in the CDR3. Trimming removed 9 bases from V and 1 base from J, with 18 bases in between. The CDR3 protein is CASRGTRTSNTEAFF. The CDR3, as DNA: TGTGCCAGTCGAGGGACTCGGACGTCGAACACTGAAGCTTTCTTT.

This clonotype was found a few times. The chain has TRBV13 and TRBJ1-6, with D uncertain. The CDR3 consists of 16 residues. Germline assignment: CDR1 PRHDT and CDR2 FYEKMQ (reference sequence). V was trimmed by 5 bases and J by 0 bases, leaving 11 bases between them. CDR3 sequence: CASSLDGSSYNSPLHF. CDR3 nucleotide sequence: TGTGCCAGCAGCCTAGACGGGAGCTCCTATAATTCACCCCTCCACTTT.

This sequence joins TRBV6-1 and TRBJ1-1, with TRBD1 matching over 7 bases. Germline V lookup: CDR1 MNHNS, CDR2 SASEGT. Trimming removed 5 bases from V and 9 bases from J; junction bases left unmatched: 3. The CDR3 consists of 11 residues. The CDR3 region is CASSQQGKAFF. CDR3 coding DNA: TGTGCCAGCAGTCAACAGGGGAAAGCTTTCTTT.

This clonotype was counted many times. The rearrangement links TRBV27 to TRBJ1-1; TRBD1 aligns across 7 bases. The CDR3 runs 14 residues. From germline, CDR1 is MNHEY and CDR2 SMNVEV (reference sequence). V lost 10 bases, J lost 4 bases, and 12 bases stayed unmatched. The CDR3 DNA follows: TGTGCCACCGGGGACAGTAGCACGAGCACTGAAGCTTTCTTT. It yields the protein CATGDSSTSTEAFF.

In this sample, this clonotype turned up many times. The CDR3 region is CASGLGRSGEAFF. The DNA of the CDR3 is TGTGCTAGTGGTTTGGGACGGTCGGGAGAAGCTTTCTTT. The chain is built from TRBV12-5 and TRBJ1-1; the D is unclear. V lost 1 base and J lost 8, with 11 bases in between. Per the germline V gene, CDR1 is LGHNT and CDR2 is FRNRAP. The CDR3 totals 13 residues.

This clonotype was found a few times. The chain recombines TRBV20-1 with TRBJ1-4; 11 bases map to TRBD1. The germline gives CDR1 DFQATT, CDR2 SNEGSKA (reference sequence). This CDR3 comprises 14 residues. The ends lost 4 bases at V and 7 bases at J; junction bases unmatched: 5. The CDR3 sequence is CSAIPDRGPEKLFF. As DNA, the CDR3 is TGCAGTGCTATACCGGACAGGGGGCCTGAAAAACTGTTTTTT.

This clonotype was recorded at least ten times. This rearrangement joins TRBV2 to TRBJ1-2; 9 bases align to TRBD1. Germline CDR1 SNHLY, CDR2 FYNNEI. The CDR3 runs to 15 residues. J gave up 6 bases and V 7 bases, and 12 bases lay outside the gene matches. This chain's CDR3 is CASIMRDRELDGYTF. The CDR3 bases are TGTGCCAGCATAATGCGGGACAGGGAGCTCGATGGCTACACCTTC.

This clonotype was observed many times. This chain joins TRBV12-5 and TRBJ2-2; 8 positions agree with TRBD1. The CDR3 has 17 residues. Germline V gene sequence: CDR1 LGHNT, CDR2 FRNRAP. J was trimmed by 5 bases and V by 2 bases; bases with no gene match: 10. The CDR3 is CASGLPSGRGPTGELFF. The DNA for the CDR3 is TGTGCTAGTGGTTTGCCCTCGGGCAGGGGGCCAACCGGGGAGCTGTTTTTT.

V usage is TRBV11-2 and J usage is TRBJ1-4; no reliable D call. Deletions cut 5 bases from V and 8 bases from J, with 21 bases between. CDR3 size: 16 residues. Germline CDR1 SGHAT, CDR2 FQNNGV. The CDR3 DNA reads as TGTGCCAGCAGCCCCACCCACAACGATGGGTGGGAAAAACTGTTTTTT. Translation: CASSPTHNDGWEKLFF.

This clonotype was counted many times. The CDR3 bases are TGTGCCAGCAGTTACCCGCGGACAGTGGGGGAGGACGAGCAGTACTTC. It is translated as CASSYPRTVGEDEQYF. The chain has TRBV28 and TRBJ2-7, with D perhaps given as TRBD1 or TRBD2 (6 bases each). V dropped 4 bases and J dropped 5 bases, with 21 bases sitting between them. The CDR3 loop spans 16 amino acids. Germline V lookup: CDR1 MDHEN, CDR2 SYDVKM.

The V call is TRBV14, the J call TRBJ2-2, with 7 bases matching TRBD1. Trimming removed 2 bases from V and 4 bases from J; junction bases left unmatched: 10. Germline CDR1 SGHDN, CDR2 FVKESK. This CDR3 region has 17 residues. The DNA of the CDR3 is TGTGCCAGCAGCCAAATCCGTAGGACAGGACGCACCGGGGAGCTGTTTTTT. Residues: CASSQIRRTGRTGELFF.

CDR3 nucleotide sequence: TGTGCCAGCAGTTACTCCCTTATGAGTGGGAACACCGGGGAGCTGTTTTTT. Amino acid sequence: CASSYSLMSGNTGELFF. The rearrangement uses TRBV6-2 or TRBV6-3 and TRBJ2-2; D not certain. CDR1 and CDR2 (germline): MNHEY, SVGEGT. The CDR3 extends over 17 amino acids. V was shortened by 0 bases and J by 1 base, with 12 bases between the two germline ends.

The chain uses TRBV30 and TRBJ2-1, with D possibly matching TRBD1 (6 bases). Germline-derived CDR1 and CDR2 are GTSNPN and SVGIG (reference sequence). There are 14 residues in the CDR3. V lost 3 bases to trimming and J lost 0 bases, with 9 bases between them. In DNA form, the CDR3 reads TGTGCCTGGAGGAAACAGGGCTCCTACAATGAGCAGTTCTTC. Protein product: CAWRKQGSYNEQFF.

Ten or more counts support this clonotype. The genes are TRBV18 and TRBJ2-5; D is possibly TRBD2 (5 bases). The CDR3 is 13 residues long. V gave up 4 bases and J gave up 2 bases, with 8 bases separating them. Germline V gene sequence: CDR1 KGHSH, CDR2 LQKENI. The CDR3 coding sequence is TGTGCCAGCTCACAGGACTTGCAAGAGACCCAGTACTTC. Encoded protein: CASSQDLQETQYF.

This clonotype has more than one count but fewer than ten. The chain employs TRBV5-1 and TRBJ1-2, with D perhaps TRBD1 (5 bases). Germline-derived CDR1 and CDR2 are SGHRS and YFSETQ. The CDR3 is 13 amino acids. V was trimmed by 4 bases and J by 7 bases, leaving 14 bases between them. Here the CDR3 reads CASSGGSGSGYTF. The CDR3 coding sequence is TGCGCCAGCAGCGGGGGGTCCGGGAGTGGCTACACCTTC. Combining the CDR3 with reference TRBV5-1 and TRBJ1-2 gives the whole variable domain KAGVTQTPRYLIKTRGQQVTLSCSPISGHRSVSWYQQTPGQGLQFLFEYFSETQRNKGNFPGRFSGRQFSNSRSEMNVSTLELGDSALYLCASSGGSGSGYTFGSGTRLTVV.

This clonotype was seen repeatedly, ten times or more. This chain links TRBV11-2 with TRBJ1-2; D call uncertain. This CDR3 contains 12 residues. Trimming stripped 1 base from V and 8 bases from J, with 8 bases between. CDR1 and CDR2 from the germline V gene are SGHAT and FQNNGV. DNA of the CDR3: TGTGCCAGCAGCTTAGGATGGACCGGCTACACCTTC. It translates to CASSLGWTGYTF.

With regard to this clonotype: It may be a read error: a sequence one base away is much more abundant. The chain employs TRBV12-3 or TRBV12-4 and TRBJ1-1, with TRBD1 matching over 9 bases. The CDR3 extends over 14 amino acids. The CDR3 region is CTSSFGQGRTEAFF. CDR3 coding DNA: TGTACCAGCAGTTTCGGACAGGGGAGGACTGAAGCTTTCTTT.

The table lists this clonotype with many counts. The chain employs TRBV27 and TRBJ2-7; D is perhaps TRBD2 (6 bases). Germline V lookup: CDR1 MNHEY, CDR2 SMNVEV (reference sequence). Trimming took off 0 bases at V and 2 bases at J, with 11 bases between the two ends. The CDR3 totals 15 residues. CDR3 in amino acids: CASSLSVGGAYEQYF. Written as DNA, the CDR3 is TGTGCCAGCAGTTTATCCGTCGGCGGGGCCTACGAGCAGTACTTC.

This clonotype was found a few times. In DNA, the CDR3 is TGTGCCAGCAGCTTAGGTCAGATTTCCTTCCTTAACTATGGCTACACCTTC. Its translation: CASSLGQISFLNYGYTF. The chain combines TRBV7-8 with TRBJ1-2, with unresolved D. Trimming took off 1 base at V and 1 base at J, with 16 bases between the two ends. CDR1 SGHVS and CDR2 FQNEAQ come from the germline V gene. The CDR3 sequence is 17 residues long.

The chain joins TRBV6-1 to TRBJ1-1; D unclear. This CDR3 spans 12 amino acids. Germline V gene lookup returns CDR1 MNHNS and CDR2 SASEGT. V gave up 2 bases and J gave up 6 bases, with 7 bases separating them. The CDR3 region has the DNA TGTGCCAGCAGTGAATCCGGGGCTGAAGCTTTCTTT. Protein: CASSESGAEAFF.